The clone carrying this T cell receptor (beta chain) turned up a few times. The antigen is unknown. These data originate in a study of response to subunit inactivated influenza vaccine. Broader study findings: New T cells are recruited in small numbers by each seasonal influenza vaccination, according to the authors' suggestion.

TCRdb itself ran the RT-PCR reads through MiXCR, one entry per CDR3 protein. The repertoire holds over 800,000 distinct CDR3 sequences, around 20% seen once, with roughly 10% in the top ten. The CDR3 runs 16 residues. V was clipped by 5 bases and J by 9 bases, with 23 bases between them. From germline, CDR1 is DFQATT and CDR2 SNEGSKA (reference sequence). The chain links TRBV20-1 to TRBJ1-6, with D possibly TRBD1 on 5 matching bases. The sequence was collected from a man between 45 and 60 years old who received an inactivated influenza vaccine. The sequences come from PBMCs from blood, collected more than 4 days after vaccination. The chain's CDR3 is CSALPGAGKGRSPLHF. CDR3 nucleotide sequence: TGCAGTGCTCTACCGGGAGCAGGGAAGGGGCGTTCACCCCTCCACTTT.